The 6 T cell receptor beta chains presented below share a single source sample, sequenced in a study of blood T cell repertoires in COVID-19. Here immunoSEQ multiplex PCR was the method, and the copy in TCRdb shows in-frame clones only, minus some. Of about 340,000 clones listed, approximately 90% are singletons. The specimen was peripheral blood. All receptors come from a woman under 30 who had recovered from COVID-19.

The J gene is TRBJ1-4, the V gene TRBV4-1; 11 bases align to TRBD1. The germline gives CDR1 MGHRA, CDR2 YSYEKL. The CDR3 is 16 residues long. V trimming: 1 base; J trimming: 7 bases; junction bases outside the gene matches: 5. The CDR3 is CASSQVDGTGGEKLFF. The CDR3 region has the DNA TGCGCCAGCAGCCAAGTGGATGGGACAGGGGGTGAAAAACTGTTTTTT.

The chain joins TRBV4-1 to TRBJ2-3; no clear D. The CDR3 covers 16 residues. The V end was cut by 2 bases, the J end by 6 bases, with 18 bases between. The germline V gene has CDR1 MGHRA and CDR2 YSYEKL. CDR3 DNA sequence: TGCGCCAGCAGCCAAAACTACCCAGACTTGCCCGATACGCAGTATTTT. Its translation: CASSQNYPDLPDTQYF.

The chain recombines TRBV11-3 with TRBJ2-3, with D unclear. Germline CDR1 and CDR2: SGHNT and YENEEA. CDR3 length: 16 residues. V was cut by 1 base and J by 1 base, with 12 bases left in between. DNA of the CDR3: TGTGCCAGCAGCTTAGGGCTCCATACACGCACAGATACGCAGTATTTT. Protein product: CASSLGLHTRTDTQYF. The full variable domain, in which reference TRBV11-3 and TRBJ2-3 provide the parts outside the CDR3, is EAGVVQSPRYKIIEKKQPVAFWCNPISGHNTLYWYLQNLGQGPELLIRYENEEAVDDSQLPKDRFSAERLKGVDSTLKIQPAELGDSAVYLCASSLGLHTRTDTQYFGPGTRLTVL.

This chain links TRBV30 with TRBJ2-2; D is ambiguous. V was cut by 1 base and J by 2 bases, with 14 bases left in between. The length of the CDR3 is 16 residues. Germline CDR1 is GTSNPN and CDR2 is SVGIG (reference sequence). In DNA form, the CDR3 reads TGTGCCTGGAGTGAAGGTGGGCTAAGCAACACCGGGGAGCTGTTTTTT. The encoded protein is CAWSEGGLSNTGELFF.

V gene TRBV5-6 combines with J gene TRBJ2-3; possibly TRBD2 for D (7 bases). Trimming cost V 2 bases and J 3 bases, with 13 bases left between them. Germline CDR1 and CDR2: SGHDT and YYEEEE. The CDR3 spans 15 residues. CDR3 bases: TGTGCCAGCAGCTTCCGGGGGGCCCTGACAGATACGCAGTATTTT. Translating gives CASSFRGALTDTQYF.

The chain combines TRBV27 with TRBJ2-1; TRBD2 agrees at 13 bases. The CDR3 is 14 amino acids. Unmatched junction bases numbered 3, after V lost 4 bases and J lost 9 bases. Germline V lookup: CDR1 MNHEY, CDR2 SMNVEV (reference sequence). The CDR3 is CASSWGLAGREQFF. CDR3 DNA: TGTGCCAGCAGTTGGGGACTAGCGGGACGTGAGCAGTTCTTC.